The clone carrying this TCR beta chain was seen just once. The target antigen is unknown. The germline gives CDR1 SGHTS, CDR2 YDEGEE. Trimming took 4 bases from V and 2 from J; bases not matched to a gene: 11. This CDR3 spans 18 amino acids. Unexposed donor CD4+ T cells date from 2011-2018, before the COVID-19 pandemic. The cells were cultured for about ten days before CD4+ T cells were isolated. The data were produced by immunoSEQ multiplex PCR, yet TCRdb's version contains in-frame clones alone and is incomplete. The sample lists 25,000 to 30,000 clones, 60% to 80% occurring once. The entry originates in a study of CD4 T cells in relation to SARS-CoV-2 and coronaviruses. Study-wide context: TCR beta CDR3s were sequenced after roughly 10-day antigen culture of PBMCs.

Findings and limits, study-wide: In roughly 60% of donors, memory CD4+ clonotypes crossrecognized SARS-CoV-2 and at least one common cold coronavirus spike.

Sequenced: CD4+ T cells from PBMCs, cultured in vitro. The source is a human donor in good health. The V and J genes are TRBV5-8 and TRBJ2-3; 12 nucleotides align to TRBD2. CDR3 in DNA: TGTGCCAGCAGCAAAGGACTAGCGGGGAGTCTTCTCACAGATACGCAGTATTTT. Protein sequence: CASSKGLAGSLLTDTQYF. The full variable domain, in which reference TRBV5-8 and TRBJ2-3 provide the parts outside the CDR3, is EAGVTQSPTHLIKTRGQQATLRCSPISGHTSVYWYQQALGLGLQFLLWYDEGEERNRGNFPPRFSGRQFPNYSSELNVNALELEDSALYLCASSKGLAGSLLTDTQYFGPGTRLTVL.